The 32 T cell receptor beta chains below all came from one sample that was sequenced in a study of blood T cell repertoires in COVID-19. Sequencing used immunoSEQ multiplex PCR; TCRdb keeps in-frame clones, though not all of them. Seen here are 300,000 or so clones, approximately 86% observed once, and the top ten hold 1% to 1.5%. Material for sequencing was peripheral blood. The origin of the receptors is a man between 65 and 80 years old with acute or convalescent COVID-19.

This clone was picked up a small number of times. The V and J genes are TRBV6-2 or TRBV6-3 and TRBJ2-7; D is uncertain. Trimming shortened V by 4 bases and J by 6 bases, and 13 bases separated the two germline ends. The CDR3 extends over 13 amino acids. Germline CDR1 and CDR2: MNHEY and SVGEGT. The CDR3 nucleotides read TGTGCCAGCAGTTCGCTGCGGTCTACCGAGCAGTACTTC. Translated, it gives CASSSLRSTEQYF.

This CDR3 reads CASSLDWTGAFSYEQYF. The CDR3 DNA is TGTGCCAGCAGCTTAGACTGGACAGGGGCCTTTTCCTACGAGCAGTACTTC. The chain has TRBV11-2 and TRBJ2-7; 9 bases fit TRBD1. The length of the CDR3 is 17 residues. Germline trimming cut 0 bases from V and 1 base from J; bases unmatched to any gene: 7. Germline lookup yields CDR1 SGHAT and CDR2 FQNNGV.

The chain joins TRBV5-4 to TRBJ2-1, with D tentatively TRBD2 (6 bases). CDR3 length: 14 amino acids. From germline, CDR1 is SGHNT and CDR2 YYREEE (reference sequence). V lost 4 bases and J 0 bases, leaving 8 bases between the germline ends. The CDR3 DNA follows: TGTGCCAGCAGCCTACTAGCCTCCTACAATGAGCAGTTCTTC. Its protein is CASSLLASYNEQFF. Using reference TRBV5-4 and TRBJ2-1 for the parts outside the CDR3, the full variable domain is ETGVTQSPTHLIKTRGQQVTLRCSSQSGHNTVSWYQQALGQGPQFIFQYYREEENGRGNFPPRFSGLQFPNYSSELNVNALELDDSALYLCASSLLASYNEQFFGPGTRLTVL.

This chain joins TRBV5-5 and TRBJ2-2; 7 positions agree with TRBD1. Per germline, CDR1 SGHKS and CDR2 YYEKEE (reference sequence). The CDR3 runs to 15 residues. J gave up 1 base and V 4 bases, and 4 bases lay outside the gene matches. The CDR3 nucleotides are TGTGCCAGCAGCGGGGGACAGCTGAACACCGGGGAGCTGTTTTTT. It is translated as CASSGGQLNTGELFF.

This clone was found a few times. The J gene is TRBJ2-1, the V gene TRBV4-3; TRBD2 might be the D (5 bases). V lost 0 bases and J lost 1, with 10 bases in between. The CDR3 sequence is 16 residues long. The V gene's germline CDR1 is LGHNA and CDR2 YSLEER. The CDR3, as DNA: TGCGCCAGCAGCCAAGACCCCCCGGGGTCCTACAATGAGCAGTTCTTC. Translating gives CASSQDPPGSYNEQFF.

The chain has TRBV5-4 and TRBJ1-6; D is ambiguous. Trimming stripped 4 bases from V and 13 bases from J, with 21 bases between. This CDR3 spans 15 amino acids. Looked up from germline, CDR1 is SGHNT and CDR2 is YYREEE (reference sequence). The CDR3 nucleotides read TGTGCCAGCAGCCAGAACCACGCTGCAGCCGGGCCCCTCCACTTT. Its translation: CASSQNHAAAGPLHF.

Here the CDR3 reads CASSRSGVNEQFF. In nucleotides, the CDR3 is TGTGCCAGCAGCCGATCGGGGGTCAATGAGCAGTTCTTC. The gene calls are TRBV6-2 or TRBV6-3 and TRBJ2-1; perhaps TRBD2 as D (6 bases). Germline CDR1 MNHEY, CDR2 SVGEGT. The germline V and J ends were trimmed by 6 bases and 6 bases, with 12 bases remaining between them. The length of the CDR3 is 13 residues.

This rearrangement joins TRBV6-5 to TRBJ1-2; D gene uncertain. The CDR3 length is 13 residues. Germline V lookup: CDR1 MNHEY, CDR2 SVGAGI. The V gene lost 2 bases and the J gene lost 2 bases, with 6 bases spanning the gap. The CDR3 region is CASSYTLNYGYTF. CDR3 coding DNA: TGTGCCAGCAGTTACACCCTAAACTATGGCTACACCTTC.

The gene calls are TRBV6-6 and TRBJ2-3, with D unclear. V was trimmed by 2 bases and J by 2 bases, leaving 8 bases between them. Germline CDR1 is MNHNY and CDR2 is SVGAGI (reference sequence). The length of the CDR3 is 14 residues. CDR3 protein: CASSYPAPTDTQYF. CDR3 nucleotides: TGTGCCAGCAGTTACCCAGCGCCCACAGATACGCAGTATTTT.

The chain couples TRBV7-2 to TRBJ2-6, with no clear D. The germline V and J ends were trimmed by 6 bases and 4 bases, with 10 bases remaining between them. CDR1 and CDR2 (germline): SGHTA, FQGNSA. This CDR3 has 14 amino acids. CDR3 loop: CASSSEAGANVLTF. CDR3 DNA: TGTGCCAGCAGTTCGGAAGCGGGGGCCAACGTCCTGACTTTC.

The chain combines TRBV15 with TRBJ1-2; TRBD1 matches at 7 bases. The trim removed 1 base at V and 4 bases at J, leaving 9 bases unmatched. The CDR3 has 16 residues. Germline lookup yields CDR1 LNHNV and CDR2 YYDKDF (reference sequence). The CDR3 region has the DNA TGTGCCACCAGCAGAGGCAGGGACAGTAGCAGCTATGGCTACACCTTC. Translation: CATSRGRDSSSYGYTF.

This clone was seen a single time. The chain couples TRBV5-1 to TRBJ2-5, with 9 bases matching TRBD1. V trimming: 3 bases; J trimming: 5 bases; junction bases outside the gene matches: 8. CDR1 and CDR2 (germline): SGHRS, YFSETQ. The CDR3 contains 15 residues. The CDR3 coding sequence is TGCGCCAGCAGCTCGGAAAGGACAGGGGACGAGACCCAGTACTTC. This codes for CASSSERTGDETQYF.

CDR3 DNA: TGTGCCAGCAGCTTGGATACTGATGGCTACACCTTC. Protein product: CASSLDTDGYTF. V is TRBV5-4 and J is TRBJ1-2; D unresolved. CDR3 length: 12 amino acids. Germline V gene sequence: CDR1 SGHNT, CDR2 YYREEE (reference sequence). V was shortened by 0 bases and J by 6 bases, with 6 bases between the two germline ends.

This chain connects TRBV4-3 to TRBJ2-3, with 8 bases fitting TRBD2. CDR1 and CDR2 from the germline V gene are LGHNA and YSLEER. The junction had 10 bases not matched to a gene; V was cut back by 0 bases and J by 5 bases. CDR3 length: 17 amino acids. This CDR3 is CASSQDFGGGTQDTQYF. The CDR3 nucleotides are TGCGCCAGCAGCCAAGATTTCGGCGGGGGGACTCAAGATACGCAGTATTTT.

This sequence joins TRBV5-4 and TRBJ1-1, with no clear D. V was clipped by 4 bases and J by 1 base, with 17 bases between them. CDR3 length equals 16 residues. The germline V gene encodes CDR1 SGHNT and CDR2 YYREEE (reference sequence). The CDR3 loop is CASSGQKAAPNTEAFF. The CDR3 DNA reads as TGTGCCAGCAGCGGGCAAAAGGCCGCCCCGAACACTGAAGCTTTCTTT.

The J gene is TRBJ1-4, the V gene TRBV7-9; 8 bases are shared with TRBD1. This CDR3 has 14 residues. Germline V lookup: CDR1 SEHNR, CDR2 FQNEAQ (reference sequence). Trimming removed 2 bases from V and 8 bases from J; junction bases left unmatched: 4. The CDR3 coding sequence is TGTGCCAGCAGCTTACAGGGGGCAGGGGAAAAACTGTTTTTT. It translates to CASSLQGAGEKLFF.

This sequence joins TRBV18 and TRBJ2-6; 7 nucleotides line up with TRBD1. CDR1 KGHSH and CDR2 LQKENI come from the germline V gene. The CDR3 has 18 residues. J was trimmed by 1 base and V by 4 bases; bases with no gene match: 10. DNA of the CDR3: TGTGCCAGCTCACAGGGGGCCTTACTACTTTCTGGGGCCAACGTCCTGACTTTC. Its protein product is CASSQGALLLSGANVLTF. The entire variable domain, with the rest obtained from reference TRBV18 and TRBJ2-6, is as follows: NAGVMQNPRHLVRRRGQEARLRCSPMKGHSHVYWYRQLPEEGLKFMVYLQKENIIDESGMPKERFSAEFPKEGPSILRIQQVVRGDSAAYFCASSQGALLLSGANVLTFGAGSRLTVL.

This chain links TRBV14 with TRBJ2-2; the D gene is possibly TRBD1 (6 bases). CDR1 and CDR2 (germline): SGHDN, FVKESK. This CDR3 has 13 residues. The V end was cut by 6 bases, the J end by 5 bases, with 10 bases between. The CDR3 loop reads CASSLGATGELFF. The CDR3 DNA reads TGTGCCAGCAGTCTGGGGGCGACCGGGGAGCTGTTTTTT.

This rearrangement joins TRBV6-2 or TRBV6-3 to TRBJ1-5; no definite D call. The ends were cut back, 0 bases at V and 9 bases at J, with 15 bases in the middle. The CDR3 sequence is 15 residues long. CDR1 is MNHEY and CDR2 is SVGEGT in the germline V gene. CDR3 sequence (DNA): TGTGCCAGCAGTTACTCAAGACACGGCGGGATGCCCCAGCATTTT. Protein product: CASSYSRHGGMPQHF.

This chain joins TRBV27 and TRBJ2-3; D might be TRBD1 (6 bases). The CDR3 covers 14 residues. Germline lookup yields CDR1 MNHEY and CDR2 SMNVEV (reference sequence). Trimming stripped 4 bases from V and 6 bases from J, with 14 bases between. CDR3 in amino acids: CASSSLRGRDTQYF. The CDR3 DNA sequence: TGTGCCAGCAGTTCCCTCAGGGGTCGGGATACGCAGTATTTT.

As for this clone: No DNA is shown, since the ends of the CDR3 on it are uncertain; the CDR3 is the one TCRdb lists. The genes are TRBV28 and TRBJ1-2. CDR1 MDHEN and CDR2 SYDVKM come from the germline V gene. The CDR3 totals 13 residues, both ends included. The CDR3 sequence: CASSSSVSYGYTF.

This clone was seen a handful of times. The CDR3: CASSLALAGSSYEQYF. The CDR3 bases are TGTGCCAGCAGCTTAGCGCTAGCGGGGAGCTCCTACGAGCAGTACTTC. This chain connects TRBV7-9 to TRBJ2-7; 9 nucleotides agree with TRBD2. Losses at the gene ends were 0 bases for V and 0 bases for J; bases not matched to a gene: 3. This CDR3 has 16 residues. The V gene's germline CDR1 is SEHNR and CDR2 FQNEAQ (reference sequence).

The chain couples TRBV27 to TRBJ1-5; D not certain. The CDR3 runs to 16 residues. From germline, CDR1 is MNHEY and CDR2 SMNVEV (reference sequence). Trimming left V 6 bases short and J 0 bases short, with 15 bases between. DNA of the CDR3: TGTGCCAGCAGCCCTCGGGCGGGGTATAGCAATCAGCCCCAGCATTTT. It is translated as CASSPRAGYSNQPQHF.

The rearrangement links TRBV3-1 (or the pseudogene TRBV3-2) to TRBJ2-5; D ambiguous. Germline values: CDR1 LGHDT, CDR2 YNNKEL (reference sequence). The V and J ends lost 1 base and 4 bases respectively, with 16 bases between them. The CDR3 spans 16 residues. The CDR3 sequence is CASSQGLTRFRETQYF. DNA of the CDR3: TGTGCCAGCAGCCAAGGGTTGACAAGGTTCCGAGAGACCCAGTACTTC.

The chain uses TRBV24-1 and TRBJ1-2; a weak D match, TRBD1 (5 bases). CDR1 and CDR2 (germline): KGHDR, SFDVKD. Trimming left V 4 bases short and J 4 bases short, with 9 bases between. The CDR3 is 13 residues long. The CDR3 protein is CATSDPQAYGYTF. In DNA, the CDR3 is TGTGCCACCAGTGACCCACAGGCCTATGGCTACACCTTC.

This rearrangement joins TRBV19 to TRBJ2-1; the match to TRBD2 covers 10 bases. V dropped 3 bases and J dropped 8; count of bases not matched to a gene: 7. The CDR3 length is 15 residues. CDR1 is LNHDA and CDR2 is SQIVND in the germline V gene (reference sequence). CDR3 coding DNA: TGTGCCAGTAGTATGTCTAGCGGGGGAGGGTATGAGCAGTTCTTC. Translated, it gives CASSMSSGGGYEQFF.

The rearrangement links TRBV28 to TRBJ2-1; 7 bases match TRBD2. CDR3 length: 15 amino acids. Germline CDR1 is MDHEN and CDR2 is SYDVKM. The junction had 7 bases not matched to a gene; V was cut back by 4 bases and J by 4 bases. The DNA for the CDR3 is TGTGCCAGCAGTTCGGCGGGAGTCTCTTACAATGAGCAGTTCTTC. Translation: CASSSAGVSYNEQFF. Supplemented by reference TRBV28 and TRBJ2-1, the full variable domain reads DVKVTQSSRYLVKRTGEKVFLECVQDMDHENMFWYRQDPGLGLRLIYFSYDVKMKEKGDIPEGYSVSREKKERFSLILESASTNQTSMYLCASSSAGVSYNEQFFGPGTRLTVL.

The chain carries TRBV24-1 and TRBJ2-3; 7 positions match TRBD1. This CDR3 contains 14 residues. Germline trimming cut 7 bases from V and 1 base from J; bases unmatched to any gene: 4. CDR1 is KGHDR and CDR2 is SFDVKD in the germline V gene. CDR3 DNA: TGTGCCACCAGCCTAGGACAGGGCACAGATACGCAGTATTTT. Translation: CATSLGQGTDTQYF.

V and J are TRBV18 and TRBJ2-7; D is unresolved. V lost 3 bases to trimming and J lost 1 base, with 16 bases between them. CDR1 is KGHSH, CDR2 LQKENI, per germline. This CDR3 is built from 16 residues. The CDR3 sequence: CASSPPNRSPSYEQYF. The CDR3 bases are TGTGCCAGCTCACCCCCCAATCGGTCCCCATCCTACGAGCAGTACTTC. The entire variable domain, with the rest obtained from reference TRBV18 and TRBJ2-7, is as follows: NAGVMQNPRHLVRRRGQEARLRCSPMKGHSHVYWYRQLPEEGLKFMVYLQKENIIDESGMPKERFSAEFPKEGPSILRIQQVVRGDSAAYFCASSPPNRSPSYEQYFGPGTRLTVT.

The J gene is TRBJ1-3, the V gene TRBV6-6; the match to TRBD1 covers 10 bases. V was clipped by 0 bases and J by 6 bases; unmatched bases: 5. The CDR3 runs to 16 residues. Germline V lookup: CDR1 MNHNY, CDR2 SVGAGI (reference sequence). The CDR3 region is CASSYSPGTGVNTIYF. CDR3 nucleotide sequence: TGTGCCAGCAGTTACTCCCCCGGGACAGGGGTAAACACCATATATTTT.

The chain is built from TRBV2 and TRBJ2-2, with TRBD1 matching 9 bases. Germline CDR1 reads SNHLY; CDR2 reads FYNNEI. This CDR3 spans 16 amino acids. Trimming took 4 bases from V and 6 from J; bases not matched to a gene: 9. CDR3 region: CASSVRGTGRPGELFF. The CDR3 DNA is TGTGCCAGCAGTGTCCGGGGGACAGGGAGGCCCGGGGAGCTGTTTTTT.

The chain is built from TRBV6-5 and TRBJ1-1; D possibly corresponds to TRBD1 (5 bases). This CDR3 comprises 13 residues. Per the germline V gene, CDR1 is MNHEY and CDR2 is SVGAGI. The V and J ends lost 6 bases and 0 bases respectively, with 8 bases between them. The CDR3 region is CASSAQVNTEAFF. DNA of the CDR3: TGTGCCAGCAGCGCACAGGTGAACACTGAAGCTTTCTTT.